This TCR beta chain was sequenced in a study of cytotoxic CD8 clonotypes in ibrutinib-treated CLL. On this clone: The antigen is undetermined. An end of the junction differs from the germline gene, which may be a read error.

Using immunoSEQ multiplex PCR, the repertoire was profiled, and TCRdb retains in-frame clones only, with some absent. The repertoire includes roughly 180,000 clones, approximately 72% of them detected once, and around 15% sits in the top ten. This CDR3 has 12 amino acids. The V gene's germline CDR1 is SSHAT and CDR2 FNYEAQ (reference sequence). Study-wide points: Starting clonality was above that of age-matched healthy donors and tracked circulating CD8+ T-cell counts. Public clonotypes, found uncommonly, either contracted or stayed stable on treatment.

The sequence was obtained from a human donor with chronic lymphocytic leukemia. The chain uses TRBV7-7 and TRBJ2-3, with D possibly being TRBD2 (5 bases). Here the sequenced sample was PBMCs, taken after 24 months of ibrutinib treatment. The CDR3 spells CASSPGTSWKYF. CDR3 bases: TGTGCTAGCAGCCCTGGTACTAGTTGGAAGTATTTT.